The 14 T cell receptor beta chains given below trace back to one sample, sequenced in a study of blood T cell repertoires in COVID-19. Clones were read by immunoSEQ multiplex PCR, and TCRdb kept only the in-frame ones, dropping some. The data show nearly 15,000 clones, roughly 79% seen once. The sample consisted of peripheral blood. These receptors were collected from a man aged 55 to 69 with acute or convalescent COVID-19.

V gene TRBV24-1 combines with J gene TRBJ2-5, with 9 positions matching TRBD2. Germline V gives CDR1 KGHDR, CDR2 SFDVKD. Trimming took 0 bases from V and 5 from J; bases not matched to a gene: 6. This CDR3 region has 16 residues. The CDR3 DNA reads TGTGCCACCAGTGATTTGATGGTAGCGGGAGCTGAGACCCAGTACTTC. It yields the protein CATSDLMVAGAETQYF.

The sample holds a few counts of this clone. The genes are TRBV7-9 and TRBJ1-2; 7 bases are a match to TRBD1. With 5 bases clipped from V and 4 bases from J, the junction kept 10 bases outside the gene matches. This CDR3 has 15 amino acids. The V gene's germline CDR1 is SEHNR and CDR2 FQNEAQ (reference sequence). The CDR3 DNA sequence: TGTGCCAGCAGCCAAATGCGGACAGGAATCTATGGCTACACCTTC. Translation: CASSQMRTGIYGYTF.

As DNA, the CDR3 is TGTGCCAGCAGCTACGGACAGGGTGGAGGGTCACCCCTCCACTTT. It encodes CASSYGQGGGSPLHF. This chain links TRBV7-2 with TRBJ1-6; TRBD1 agrees at 8 bases. Germline CDR1 and CDR2: SGHTA and FQGNSA. The CDR3 covers 15 residues. V shed 4 bases, J shed 10 bases, and the junction held 9 bases outside the gene matches.

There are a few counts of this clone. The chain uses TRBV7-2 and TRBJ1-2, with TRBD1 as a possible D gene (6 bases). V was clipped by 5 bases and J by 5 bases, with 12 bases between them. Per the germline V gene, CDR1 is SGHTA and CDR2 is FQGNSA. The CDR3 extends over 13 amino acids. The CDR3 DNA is TGTGCCAGCAGCAGGGGGAGGGAATATGGCTACACCTTC. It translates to CASSRGREYGYTF.

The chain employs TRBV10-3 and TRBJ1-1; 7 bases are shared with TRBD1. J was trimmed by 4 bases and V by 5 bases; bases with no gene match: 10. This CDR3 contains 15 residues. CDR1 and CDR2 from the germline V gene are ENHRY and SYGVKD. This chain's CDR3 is CAISKTGLEGTEAFF. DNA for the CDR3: TGTGCCATCAGTAAGACAGGGCTGGAGGGCACTGAAGCTTTCTTT.

The CDR3 DNA follows: TGTGCCAGCAGCTTACAGGGGGTCAGAAACATTCAGTACTTC. This encodes CASSLQGVRNIQYF. The J gene is TRBJ2-4, the V gene TRBV5-4, with 8 bases matching TRBD1. Germline-derived CDR1 and CDR2 are SGHNT and YYREEE (reference sequence). There are 14 residues in the CDR3. Losses at the gene ends were 2 bases for V and 6 bases for J; bases not matched to a gene: 4.

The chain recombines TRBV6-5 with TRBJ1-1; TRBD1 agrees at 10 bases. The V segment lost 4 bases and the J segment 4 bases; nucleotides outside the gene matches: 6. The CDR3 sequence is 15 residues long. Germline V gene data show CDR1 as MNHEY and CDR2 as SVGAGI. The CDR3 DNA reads TGTGCCAGCAGTTTGGGACAGGGGTATCGCACTGAAGCTTTCTTT. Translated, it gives CASSLGQGYRTEAFF.

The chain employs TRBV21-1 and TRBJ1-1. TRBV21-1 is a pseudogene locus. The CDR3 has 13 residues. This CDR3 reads CASSKPAEVAAFF. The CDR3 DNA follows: TGTGCCAGCAGCAAACCCGCCGAGGTCGCGGCTTTCTTT.

The CDR3 nucleotides read TGCGCCAGCAGCCTTGAACGGGACACTGAAGCTTTCTTT. Protein: CASSLERDTEAFF. V gene TRBV4-3 combines with J gene TRBJ1-1; D remains ambiguous. Per the germline V gene, CDR1 is LGHNA and CDR2 is YSLEER. The CDR3 has 13 residues. Trimming shortened V by 4 bases and J by 3 bases, and 9 bases separated the two germline ends.

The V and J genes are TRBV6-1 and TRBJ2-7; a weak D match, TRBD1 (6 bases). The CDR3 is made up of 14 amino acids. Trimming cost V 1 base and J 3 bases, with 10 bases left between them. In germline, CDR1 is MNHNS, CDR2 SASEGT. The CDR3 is CASSEGQVNYEQYF. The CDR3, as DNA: TGTGCCAGCAGTGAAGGACAGGTGAACTACGAGCAGTACTTC.

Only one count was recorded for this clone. The CDR3 bases are TGTGCCAGCAGCTTGGGGGACAGGGGGCAAGAGACCCAGTACTTC. Translated, it gives CASSLGDRGQETQYF. The gene calls are TRBV5-4 and TRBJ2-5, with TRBD1 identical over 11 bases. The junction had 0 bases not matched to a gene; V was cut back by 0 bases and J by 2 bases. This CDR3 spans 15 amino acids. The germline V gene encodes CDR1 SGHNT and CDR2 YYREEE (reference sequence).

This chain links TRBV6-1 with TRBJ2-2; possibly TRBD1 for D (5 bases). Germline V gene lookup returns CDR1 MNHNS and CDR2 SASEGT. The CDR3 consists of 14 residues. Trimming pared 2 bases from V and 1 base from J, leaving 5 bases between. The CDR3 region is CASSEQGNTGELFF. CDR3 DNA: TGTGCCAGCAGTGAACAGGGGAACACCGGGGAGCTGTTTTTT.

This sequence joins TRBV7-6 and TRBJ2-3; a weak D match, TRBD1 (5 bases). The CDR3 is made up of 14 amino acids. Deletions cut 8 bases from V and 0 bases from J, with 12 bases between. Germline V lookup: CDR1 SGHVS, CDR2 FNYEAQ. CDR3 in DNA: TGTGCCAGCGTTTCGACAGAGAGCACAGATACGCAGTATTTT. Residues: CASVSTESTDTQYF.

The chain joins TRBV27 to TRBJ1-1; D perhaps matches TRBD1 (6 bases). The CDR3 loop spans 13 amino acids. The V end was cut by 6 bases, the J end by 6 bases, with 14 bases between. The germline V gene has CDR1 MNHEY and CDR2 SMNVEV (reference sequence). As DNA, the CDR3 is TGTGCCAGCAGCTCCGGGACACTTGCTGAAGCTTTCTTT. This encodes CASSSGTLAEAFF.